These T cell receptor beta chains were read from a single sample in a study of blood T cell repertoires in COVID-19. Some clones are missing from TCRdb's copy, which holds only in-frame ones; the method was immunoSEQ multiplex PCR. The sample lists 350,000 to 450,000 clones, 91% occurring once. Input material: PBMCs or T cells enriched from blood (not recorded which). These TCRs come from a woman in her thirties or forties who had been exposed to COVID-19. Both conserved end residues are part of each CDR3. A D gene is named only where the DNA matches it firmly.

>TRBD1|TRBV6-1|TRBJ1-1
TGTGCCAGCAGTGCCGGGACAGGGGGAAAAAACACTGAAGCTTTCTTT
CASSAGTGGKNTEAFF
>TRBD1|TRBV19|TRBJ2-7
TGTGCCAGTAGTACACAGGGGAAGGGGGACTACGAGCAGTACTTC
CASSTQGKGDYEQYF
>TRBD1|TRBV2|TRBJ2-4
TGTGCCAGCAGTGAGTCACAGGGGAAAAACATTCAGTACTTC
CASSESQGKNIQYF
>TRBD2|TRBV9|TRBJ2-3
TGTGCCAGCAGCGAGGGACTAGGGGACACAGATACGCAGTATTTT
CASSEGLGDTDTQYF
>.|TRBV7-9|TRBJ1-2
TGTGCCAGCAGCCCTCTCCGGGAGTCTTTGTATGGCTACACCTTC
CASSPLRESLYGYTF
>TRBD1|TRBV24-1|TRBJ2-3
TGTGCCACCAGCGAAGCCGGGACAGGGAGGCCAGATACGCAGTATTTT
CATSEAGTGRPDTQYF
>TRBD1|TRBV7-9|TRBJ1-2
TGTGCCAGCAGCCCCACAGGGGAGGATGGCTACACCTTC
CASSPTGEDGYTF
>TRBD2|TRBV6-5|TRBJ2-2
TGTGCCAGCAGTTACTCTAGCGGGGCGAACACCGGGGAGCTGTTTTTT
CASSYSSGANTGELFF
>.|TRBV30|TRBJ1-1
TGTGCCTGGAGTGTTGGGGGGGGAGAAGCTTTCTTT
CAWSVGGGEAFF
>.|TRBV21-1|TRBJ2-7
TGTGCCAGCAGCCCGAGTGGGGCGAACCTAACCTACGAGCAGTACTTC
CASSPSGANLTYEQYF
>TRBD2|TRBV19|TRBJ2-1
TGTGCCAGTAGTATCACTAGCGGGAAGCCTGAGCAGTTCTTC
CASSITSGKPEQFF
>.|TRBV19|TRBJ1-3
TGTGCCACCCTCACCCTCGGAAGGGGCACTGGAAACACCATATATTTT
CATLTLGRGTGNTIYF
>.|TRBV10-1|TRBJ2-3
TGCGCCAGCAGTGAAGCTAGCACAGATACGCAGTATTTT
CASSEASTDTQYF
>TRBD1|TRBV19|TRBJ1-3
TGTGCCAGTAGTAGCCGACAGGGGGCCGGAAACACCATATATTTT
CASSSRQGAGNTIYF
>.|TRBV19|TRBJ2-2
TGTGCCAGTAGTTCCCCAGGATCCACCGGGGAGCTGTTTTTT
CASSSPGSTGELFF